This T cell receptor (beta chain) was sequenced during a study of blood T cell repertoires in COVID-19. CDR1 and CDR2 (germline): MNHNS, SASEGT. The germline V and J ends were trimmed by 2 bases and 6 bases, with 17 bases remaining between them. CDR3 length: 16 residues. Authors' methods: Researchers report that nucleated cell counts were estimated from reference gene primer amplification. The method was immunoSEQ multiplex PCR; TCRdb's version includes in-frame clones alone and lacks a portion of them. V and J calls and clone size are those listed in that table; D and trimming were worked out from the DNA. The sample carries 74,000 or so clones, around 90% recorded once.

The rearrangement uses TRBV6-1 and TRBJ1-5; D gene ambiguous. Sequencing was performed on peripheral blood. The sequence derives from a human donor in a cohort sampled during active COVID-19. The DNA for the CDR3 is TGTGCCAGCAGTGAAAGGTTGGGCAGGCAAACTCAGCCCCAGCATTTT. It yields the protein CASSERLGRQTQPQHF.